Described below is a single TCR beta chain sequence and its context. Its cognate antigen is unknown. Blood CD4+ CD25-high CD127-low regulatory T cells supplied the genomic DNA template. The data stem from a study of regulatory and conventional T cells in RAG deficiency. Germline CDR1 and CDR2: SGHNT and YYREEE (reference sequence). V lost 3 bases, J lost 5 bases, and 6 bases stayed unmatched. The CDR3 runs 14 residues. Here immunoSEQ multiplex PCR was the method, and the copy in TCRdb shows in-frame clones only, minus some. Of under 25,000 clones in the sample, roughly 86% were seen once. Study-level points and caveats: Shannon entropy was markedly lower and Simpson indices higher in RAG-deficient patients than control T-cell subsets. Treg unique TCR beta sequences were approximately 100-fold fewer in Omenn syndrome and CID/AS patients than controls. Shorter CDR3s in all patient subsets; >80% Treg-Tconv overlap in Omenn.

This sample was shared with a second study, whose subject was regulatory T cells. That study reports: The primer mix had 52 TRBV and 13 TRBJ primers.

Specimen: Tregs sorted from blood. The receptor was derived from a human donor in good health. The chain uses TRBV5-4 and TRBJ2-7, with 9 bases fitting TRBD1. CDR3 residues: CASSYIGQGNEQYF. The CDR3 nucleotides are TGTGCCAGCAGCTATATAGGACAGGGGAACGAGCAGTACTTC.